This T cell receptor beta chain was profiled in a study of blood T cell repertoires in COVID-19. Across the study: There were acute and convalescent COVID-19 samples, and they came from the United States, Italy and Spain. Sample material is recorded as cDNA or gDNA derived from T cells, B-cell-depleted T cells, or PBMCs.

Clones were read by immunoSEQ multiplex PCR, and TCRdb kept only the in-frame ones, dropping some. The sample gives some 180,000 clones, roughly 84% of which show up once; less than 15% is in the top ten. Sequenced material: peripheral blood. The receptor was isolated from a human donor in a cohort sampled during active COVID-19.

CDR3 nucleotides: TGTGCCAGGCAGACAGGACCCTCCTACGAGCAGTACTTC. This sequence encodes CARQTGPSYEQYF. This chain connects TRBV19 to TRBJ2-7; tentatively, D is TRBD1 (6 bases). The germline V and J ends were trimmed by 9 bases and 0 bases, with 12 bases remaining between them. Germline V lookup: CDR1 LNHDA, CDR2 SQIVND (reference sequence). The CDR3 loop spans 13 amino acids.